The 21 T cell receptor beta chains below were found in one sample sequenced in a study of T cells in placental villitis. This was the immunoSEQ v4 assay. Data came from immunoSEQ multiplex PCR; TCRdb stores just in-frame clones and leaves some out. The sample includes about 550 clones, about 91% of them seen just once. The sequencing input was placental tissue containing maternal and fetal cells. These TCRs come from a human donor in good health; the placental T cells may come from both mother and fetus.

CDR3 nucleotides: TGTGCCAGTAGTATAGACGCGAATCAGCCCCAGCATTTT. Translated: CASSIDANQPQHF. This rearrangement joins TRBV19 to TRBJ1-5, with D unresolved. The CDR3 extends over 13 amino acids. The germline CDR1 and CDR2 sequences are LNHDA and SQIVND (reference sequence). Trimming removed 0 bases at V and 4 bases at J, with 4 bases between.

The chain has TRBV2 and TRBJ1-5; 8 bases align to TRBD1. J was trimmed by 6 bases and V by 11 bases; bases with no gene match: 9. CDR3 size: 13 residues. The germline V gene has CDR1 SNHLY and CDR2 FYNNEI. The CDR3 DNA reads TGTGCCGCCCGGGACAGGTGGTTTCAGCCCCAGCATTTT. This encodes CAARDRWFQPQHF.

This clone was detected only once. This chain joins TRBV7-3 and TRBJ2-1; TRBD2 aligns across 9 bases. This CDR3 has 14 amino acids. J lost 5 bases, V lost 5 bases, and 4 bases had no gene match. The germline gives CDR1 SGHTA, CDR2 FQGTGA. CDR3 sequence (DNA): TGTGCCAGCAGCATAGCGGGGGCCGACAATGAGCAGTTCTTC. Amino acids: CASSIAGADNEQFF.

The rearrangement uses TRBV29-1 and TRBJ1-5, with 7 nucleotides matching TRBD1. The CDR3 runs to 12 residues. The ends lost 4 bases at V and 6 bases at J; junction bases unmatched: 3. Germline CDR1 and CDR2: SQVTM and ANQGSEA. This CDR3 is CSVGQGGQPQHF. The DNA for the CDR3 is TGCAGCGTTGGACAGGGAGGTCAGCCCCAGCATTTT.

The chain couples TRBV18 to TRBJ1-3; D is unresolved. The CDR3 loop spans 17 amino acids. Looked up from germline, CDR1 is KGHSH and CDR2 is LQKENI. V lost 3 bases, J lost 0 bases, and 15 bases lay in between. The chain's CDR3 is CASSPTRARDSGNTIYF. The CDR3 nucleotides are TGTGCCAGCTCACCCACCCGGGCCCGCGACTCTGGAAACACCATATATTTT.

This chain connects TRBV12-2 to TRBJ1-1. TRBV12-2 is annotated as a pseudogene. The CDR3 runs 12 residues. CDR3 sequence: CAKPLYGTEAFF. The CDR3 nucleotides read TGTGCAAAGCCGCTGTACGGAACTGAAGCTTTCTTT.

The chain has TRBV4-1 and TRBJ1-4, with D maybe TRBD1 (6 bases). The CDR3 is 18 amino acids. Trimming left V 1 base short and J 3 bases short, with 18 bases between. CDR1 MGHRA and CDR2 YSYEKL come from the germline V gene. CDR3 sequence reads: CASSQAPGHRGPNEKLFF. The CDR3 DNA reads TGCGCCAGCAGCCAAGCCCCGGGACACCGCGGGCCTAATGAAAAACTGTTTTTT.

The CDR3 here is CASSPSGVRIDTQYF. The DNA of the CDR3 is TGTGCCAGCAGCCCATCGGGGGTCCGGATAGATACGCAGTATTTT. The chain carries TRBV7-2 and TRBJ2-3; weak D call: TRBD2 (6 bases). The CDR3 runs 15 residues. Trimming stripped 5 bases from V and 5 bases from J, with 17 bases between. CDR1 is SGHTA, CDR2 FQGNSA, per germline.

The chain uses TRBV12-3 or TRBV12-4 and TRBJ1-1, with D possibly TRBD1 on 6 matching bases. Trimming stripped 7 bases from V and 9 bases from J, with 15 bases between. This CDR3 is 12 amino acids long. CDR3 loop: CASTPGGRKAFF. CDR3 DNA: TGTGCCAGCACCCCCGGGGGCAGGAAAGCTTTCTTT.

V usage is TRBV6-1 and J usage is TRBJ1-1; D unresolved. The V gene's germline CDR1 is MNHNS and CDR2 SASEGT. V was shortened by 1 base and J by 0 bases, with 3 bases between the two germline ends. This CDR3 contains 13 residues. CDR3 sequence reads: CASSEGVNTEAFF. For the CDR3, the DNA is TGTGCCAGCAGTGAAGGGGTGAACACTGAAGCTTTCTTT.

The chain combines TRBV9 with TRBJ2-1; 11 bases agree with TRBD2. CDR1 SGDLS and CDR2 YYNGEE come from the germline V gene. J lost 1 base, V lost 3 bases, and 6 bases had no gene match. The CDR3 totals 17 residues. DNA for the CDR3: TGTGCCAGCAGCGCCCTAGCGGGGGGTCTTTCCTACAATGAGCAGTTCTTC. Amino acid sequence: CASSALAGGLSYNEQFF.

The chain has TRBV6-5 and TRBJ1-6, with D possibly TRBD1 on 6 matching bases. Trimming stripped 2 bases from V and 5 bases from J, with 7 bases between. The germline V gene has CDR1 MNHEY and CDR2 SVGAGI. CDR3 length: 14 residues. The CDR3 loop is CASSYRGDNSPLHF. As DNA, the CDR3 is TGTGCCAGCAGTTACAGGGGGGATAATTCACCCCTCCACTTT.

V and J are TRBV7-3 and TRBJ2-3; weak D call: TRBD2 (5 bases). V lost 3 bases and J 0 bases, leaving 10 bases between the germline ends. The germline V gene encodes CDR1 SGHTA and CDR2 FQGTGA. CDR3 length: 15 amino acids. The CDR3 sequence is CASSFTGMSTDTQYF. The CDR3 DNA reads TGTGCCAGCAGCTTTACGGGAATGAGCACAGATACGCAGTATTTT.

This chain connects TRBV7-2 to TRBJ1-6; weak D call: TRBD1 (5 bases). V lost 0 bases to trimming and J lost 7 bases, with 19 bases between them. Per the germline V gene, CDR1 is SGHTA and CDR2 is FQGNSA. The CDR3 spans 18 residues. The CDR3 sequence: CASSLALGRGQGNSPLHF. CDR3 DNA: TGTGCCAGCAGCTTAGCCCTTGGTAGGGGCCAAGGAAATTCACCCCTCCACTTT.

This sequence joins TRBV12-5 and TRBJ2-2, with TRBD1 matching over 7 bases. V dropped 6 bases and J dropped 5; count of bases not matched to a gene: 3. The CDR3 sequence is 13 residues long. The V gene's germline CDR1 is LGHNT and CDR2 FRNRAP. The CDR3 region is CASGETGTGELFF. CDR3 bases: TGTGCTAGTGGGGAGACAGGGACCGGGGAGCTGTTTTTT.

The rearrangement links TRBV28 to TRBJ1-5; perhaps TRBD1 as D (5 bases). The CDR3 is 18 residues long. Per germline, CDR1 MDHEN and CDR2 SYDVKM. V lost 2 bases and J lost 0, with 17 bases in between. CDR3 nucleotide sequence: TGTGCCAGCAGTTTAGTGACAGCAAGTGAATATAGCAATCAGCCCCAGCATTTT. It specifies CASSLVTASEYSNQPQHF. Filled out from reference TRBV28 and TRBJ1-5, the complete variable domain reads DVKVTQSSRYLVKRTGEKVFLECVQDMDHENMFWYRQDPGLGLRLIYFSYDVKMKEKGDIPEGYSVSREKKERFSLILESASTNQTSMYLCASSLVTASEYSNQPQHFGDGTRLSIL.

This clone was seen only once. This chain uses TRBV3-1 (or the pseudogene TRBV3-2) with TRBJ2-4; D unclear. The CDR3 covers 13 residues. Trimming removed 4 bases from V and 3 bases from J, with 7 bases in between. Germline assignment: CDR1 LGHDT and CDR2 YNNKEL (reference sequence). The CDR3 is CASSLPHKNIQYF. The CDR3 DNA sequence: TGTGCCAGCAGCCTCCCCCACAAAAACATTCAGTACTTC.

The DNA for the CDR3 is TGTGCCACCAGCAGAGATAGGGTGGAAGATACGCAGTATTTT. It translates to CATSRDRVEDTQYF. The rearrangement joins TRBV15 to TRBJ2-3; D not resolved. Trimming left V 0 bases short and J 5 bases short, with 9 bases between. The CDR3 covers 14 residues. Germline V CDR1 and CDR2: LNHNV, YYDKDF (reference sequence).

The gene calls are TRBV18 and TRBJ1-2; 8 nucleotides agree with TRBD1. The CDR3 has 16 residues. V lost 6 bases and J lost 2; bases outside the gene matches: 11. The V gene's germline CDR1 is KGHSH and CDR2 LQKENI. The CDR3 nucleotides read TGTGCCAGCTCGCGTTATACCGGGACAGGCAACTATGGCTACACCTTC. Amino acid sequence: CASSRYTGTGNYGYTF.

The gene calls are TRBV19 and TRBJ2-1, with 8 bases that match TRBD2. Looked up from germline, CDR1 is LNHDA and CDR2 is SQIVND (reference sequence). Unmatched junction bases numbered 3, after V lost 2 bases and J lost 3 bases. The length of the CDR3 is 15 residues. CDR3 nucleotide sequence: TGTGCCAGTAGTATAACTAGCGGCAACTACAATGAGCAGTTCTTC. Translated: CASSITSGNYNEQFF.

In DNA, the CDR3 is TGTGCCATCAGTTGGGGGGGCTTATTGAACACTGAAGCTTTCTTT. Encoded protein: CAISWGGLLNTEAFF. The chain links TRBV10-3 to TRBJ1-1; weak D call: TRBD1 (6 bases). The CDR3 is made up of 15 amino acids. Germline CDR1 reads ENHRY; CDR2 reads SYGVKD. Trimming left V 5 bases short and J 0 bases short, with 13 bases between.